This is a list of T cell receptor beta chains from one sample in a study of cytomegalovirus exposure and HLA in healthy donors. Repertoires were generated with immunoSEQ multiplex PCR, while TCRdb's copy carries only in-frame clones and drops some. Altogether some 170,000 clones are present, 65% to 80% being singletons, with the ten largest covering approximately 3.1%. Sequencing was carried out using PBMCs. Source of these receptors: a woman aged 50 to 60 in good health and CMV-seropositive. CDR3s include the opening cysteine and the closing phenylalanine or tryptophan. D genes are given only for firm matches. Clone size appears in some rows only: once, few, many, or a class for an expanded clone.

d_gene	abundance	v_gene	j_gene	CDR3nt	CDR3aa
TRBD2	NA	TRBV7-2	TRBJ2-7	TGTGCCAGCAGCTTACCGCGTTTGGCGGGGGGGCACAGCGAGCAGTACTTC	CASSLPRLAGGHSEQYF
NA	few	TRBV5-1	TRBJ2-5	TGCGCCAGCAGCGGTATAGGGGGATCAGAGACCCAGTACTTC	CASSGIGGSETQYF
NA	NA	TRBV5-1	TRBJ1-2	TGCGCCAGCAGCAAGAGGGAGGATGGCTATGGCTACGCCTTC	CASSKREDGYGYAF
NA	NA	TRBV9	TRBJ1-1	TGTGCCAGCAGCGTTGCGCTGATGAACACTGAAGCTTTCTTT	CASSVALMNTEAFF
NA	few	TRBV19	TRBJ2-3	TGTGCCAGTAGTCTTCGACAGCCCTCGGATACGCAGTATTTT	CASSLRQPSDTQYF
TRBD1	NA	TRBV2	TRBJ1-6	TGTGCCAGCAGTCGACAGGGGGTAGGTTCACCCCTCCACTTT	CASSRQGVGSPLHF
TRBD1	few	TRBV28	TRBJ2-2	TGTGCCAGCAGTCGGGACAGGGGGAACACCGGGGAGCTGTTTTTT	CASSRDRGNTGELFF
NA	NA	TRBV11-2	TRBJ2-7	TGTGCCAGCAGCTTCGGGACATCCTCCTACGAGCAGTACTTC	CASSFGTSSYEQYF
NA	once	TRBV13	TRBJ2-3	TGTGCCAGCAGCCCTCGGGAGGGGGCGGTAGATAGCACAGATACGCAGTATTTT	CASSPREGAVDSTDTQYF
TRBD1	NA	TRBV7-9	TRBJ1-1	TGTGCCAGCAGCCGGGGACAGGGGAGGCACACTGAAGCTTTCTTT	CASSRGQGRHTEAFF
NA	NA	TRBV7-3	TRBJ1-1	TGTGCCAGCAGCTCAGACAGGAACACTGAAGCTTTCTTT	CASSSDRNTEAFF
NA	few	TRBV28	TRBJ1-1	TGTGCCAGCATGGGCCGAAATGAAGCTTTCTTT	CASMGRNEAFF
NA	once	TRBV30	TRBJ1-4	TGTGCCTGGGGACAAGGTGTGGCCTCAACTAATGAAAAACTGTTTTTT	CAWGQGVASTNEKLFF
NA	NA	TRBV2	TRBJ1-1	TGTGCCAGCGGCGAGGTTTACACTGAAGCTTTCTTT	CASGEVYTEAFF
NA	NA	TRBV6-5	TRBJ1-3	TGTGCCAGCAGTCGGGGGAGCTCTGGAAACACCATATATTTT	CASSRGSSGNTIYF
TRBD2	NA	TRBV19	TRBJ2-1	TGTGCCAGTAGTATTGGGGGGGTCGAGCAGTTCTTC	CASSIGGVEQFF
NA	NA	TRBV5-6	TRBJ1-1	TGTGCCAGCAGCGCTACAGGTGAAGCTTTCTTT	CASSATGEAFF
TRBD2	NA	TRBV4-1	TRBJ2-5	TGCGCCTGCAGCCAAGGGTTAGCGGGGGGGCGGGAGACCCAGTACTTC	CACSQGLAGGRETQYF
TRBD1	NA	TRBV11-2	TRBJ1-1	TGTGCCAGCAACGACAGGGGGCGGACTGAAGCTTTCTTT	CASNDRGRTEAFF
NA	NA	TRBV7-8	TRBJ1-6	TGTGCCAGCAGCCGATCTAGTCGATCTGATTCACCCCTCCACTTT	CASSRSSRSDSPLHF
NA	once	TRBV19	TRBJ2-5	TGTGCCAGCTCCCACAACCGGGGGGAGACCCAGTACTTC	CASSHNRGETQYF
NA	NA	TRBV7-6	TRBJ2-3	TGTGCCAGCAGCTCCTCGGATACGCAGTATTTT	CASSSSDTQYF
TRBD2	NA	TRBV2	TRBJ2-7	TGTGCCAGCTGTCTGGGGGAGGGCGACTACGAGCAGTACTTC	CASCLGEGDYEQYF
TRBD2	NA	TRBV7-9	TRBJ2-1	TGTGCCAGCAGCCCTACTCTGGGTAGCGGGGGAATGGATGAGCAGTTCTTC	CASSPTLGSGGMDEQFF
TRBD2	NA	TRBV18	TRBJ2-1	TGTGCCAGCTCACCACCGGGACTAGCGGGGGGGCTCCATGAGCAGTTCTTC	CASSPPGLAGGLHEQFF
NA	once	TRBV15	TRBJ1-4	TGTGCCACCAGCACCGTCGGGGGGGTTCGAGAAAAACTGTTTTTT	CATSTVGGVREKLFF
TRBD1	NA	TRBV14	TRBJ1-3	TGTGCCAGCAGCCTTTCTCAGGGGGCTGGAAACACCATATATTTT	CASSLSQGAGNTIYF
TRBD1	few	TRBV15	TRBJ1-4	TGTGCCACCAGCAGGAACACCGGGACAGGGAATGAAAAACTGTTTTTT	CATSRNTGTGNEKLFF